This T cell receptor (beta chain) was obtained from a study of neurological immune-mediated disorders. Study-level results: None of the CDR3 amino acid sequences of expanded clones recurred across subjects, suggesting private repertoires in all groups.

TCRdb used MiXCR to reprocess the 5' RACE reads, holding one entry per CDR3 protein. The repertoire holds approximately 40,000 distinct CDR3 sequences, with around 15% as singletons. This clonotype was seen repeatedly, ten times or more. The antigen is not known. The CDR3 contains 14 residues. V was pared by 6 bases and J by 5 bases, with 17 bases between. From germline, CDR1 is SGHRS and CDR2 YFSETQ. Input was 950,000 to 1,000,000 sorted T cells, either CD4+ or CD8+. The clonotype comes from an older woman with HTLV-1-associated myelopathy (HAM/TSP). The genes are TRBV5-1 and TRBJ1-1; D remains unclear. Sequenced input: CD4+ T cells from blood. In nucleotides, the CDR3 is TGCGCCAGCAAGGAGACCCCCGTTATTACTGAAGCTTTCTTT. Amino acid sequence: CASKETPVITEAFF.